This T cell receptor (beta chain) came from a study of T cell repertoires in cytomegalovirus infection. Overall study context: Public TCR beta signatures indicated both CMV infection and matching HLA type. General study points: CMV carriers having the relevant HLA were flagged by cumulative public TCR beta family frequency.

TCRdb independently ran MiXCR on the reads; one entry per CDR3 protein. The sample has roughly 250,000 distinct CDR3 sequences; roughly 12% are singletons. This CDR3 has 14 amino acids. Trimming removed 3 bases at V and 6 bases at J, with 9 bases between. This clonotype was seen a few times. Antigen unknown. J is TRBJ1-6 and V is TRBV12-3 or TRBV12-4; the D is unclear. The sequence came from a human donor in good health (CMV status not recorded). Some clones in this sample may be carry-over from other donors' samples. The specimen was PBMCs. The CDR3 is CASSFQTGNSPLHF. CDR3 sequence (DNA): TGTGCCAGCAGTTTTCAGACGGGTAATTCACCCCTCCACTTT.